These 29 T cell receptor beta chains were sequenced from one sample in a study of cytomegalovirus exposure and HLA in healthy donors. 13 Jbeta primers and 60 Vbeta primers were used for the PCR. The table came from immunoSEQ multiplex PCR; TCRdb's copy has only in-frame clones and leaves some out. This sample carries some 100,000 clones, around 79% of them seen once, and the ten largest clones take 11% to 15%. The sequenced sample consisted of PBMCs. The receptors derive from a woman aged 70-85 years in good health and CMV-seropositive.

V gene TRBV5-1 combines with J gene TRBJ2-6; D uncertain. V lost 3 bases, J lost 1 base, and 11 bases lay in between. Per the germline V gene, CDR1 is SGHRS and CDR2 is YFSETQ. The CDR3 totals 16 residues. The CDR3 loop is CASSSGPWSGANVLTF. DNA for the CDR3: TGCGCCAGCAGCTCTGGGCCATGGTCTGGGGCCAACGTCCTGACTTTC. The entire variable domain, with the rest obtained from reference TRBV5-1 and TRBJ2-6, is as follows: KAGVTQTPRYLIKTRGQQVTLSCSPISGHRSVSWYQQTPGQGLQFLFEYFSETQRNKGNFPGRFSGRQFSNSRSEMNVSTLELGDSALYLCASSSGPWSGANVLTFGAGSRLTVL.

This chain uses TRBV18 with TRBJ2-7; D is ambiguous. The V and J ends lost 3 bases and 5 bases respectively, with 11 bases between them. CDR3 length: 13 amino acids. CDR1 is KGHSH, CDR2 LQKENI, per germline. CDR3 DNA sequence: TGTGCCAGCTCACCGGCCTTCCGGGACGAGCAGTACTTC. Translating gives CASSPAFRDEQYF.

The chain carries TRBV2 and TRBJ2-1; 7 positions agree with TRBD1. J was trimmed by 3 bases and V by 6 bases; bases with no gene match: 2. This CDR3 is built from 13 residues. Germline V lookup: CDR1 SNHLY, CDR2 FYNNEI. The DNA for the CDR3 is TGTGCCAGCAGGGGGGACAGCTACAATGAGCAGTTCTTC. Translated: CASRGDSYNEQFF.

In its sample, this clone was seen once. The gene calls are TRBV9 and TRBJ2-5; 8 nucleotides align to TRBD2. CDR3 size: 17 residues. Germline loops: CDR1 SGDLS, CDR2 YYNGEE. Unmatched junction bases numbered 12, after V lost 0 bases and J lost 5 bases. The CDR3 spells CASSVDGRGGLRETQYF. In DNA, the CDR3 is TGTGCCAGCAGCGTAGATGGTCGGGGGGGCCTCAGGGAGACCCAGTACTTC.

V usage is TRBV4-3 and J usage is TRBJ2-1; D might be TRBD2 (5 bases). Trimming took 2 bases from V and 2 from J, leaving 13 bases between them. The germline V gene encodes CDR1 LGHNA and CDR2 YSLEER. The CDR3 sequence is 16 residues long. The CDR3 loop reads CASSQTILSAYNEQFF. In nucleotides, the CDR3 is TGCGCCAGCAGCCAAACTATACTTAGCGCCTACAATGAGCAGTTCTTC.

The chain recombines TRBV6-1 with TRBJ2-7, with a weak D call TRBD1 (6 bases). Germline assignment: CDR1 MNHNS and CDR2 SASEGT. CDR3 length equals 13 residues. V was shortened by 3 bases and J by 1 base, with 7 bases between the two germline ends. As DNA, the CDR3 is TGTGCCAGCAGTGATACAGGGTCCTACGAGCAGTACTTC. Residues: CASSDTGSYEQYF.

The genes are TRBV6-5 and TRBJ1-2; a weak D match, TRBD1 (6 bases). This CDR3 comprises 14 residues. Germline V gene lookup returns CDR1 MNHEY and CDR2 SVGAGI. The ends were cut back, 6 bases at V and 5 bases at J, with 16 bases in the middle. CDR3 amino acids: CASSHPEGDYGYTF. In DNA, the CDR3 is TGTGCCAGCAGCCACCCCGAGGGGGATTATGGCTACACCTTC.

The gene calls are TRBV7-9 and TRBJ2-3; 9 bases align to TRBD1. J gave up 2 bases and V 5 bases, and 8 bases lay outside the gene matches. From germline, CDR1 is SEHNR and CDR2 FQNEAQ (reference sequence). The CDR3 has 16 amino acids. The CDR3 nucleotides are TGTGCCAGCAGCGCACAGGGGGCGCTTTCCACAGATACGCAGTATTTT. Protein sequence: CASSAQGALSTDTQYF. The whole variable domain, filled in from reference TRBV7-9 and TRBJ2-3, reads DTGVSQNPRHKITKRGQNVTFRCDPISEHNRLYWYRQTLGQGPEFLTYFQNEAQLEKSRLLSDRFSAERPKGSFSTLEIQRTEQGDSAMYLCASSAQGALSTDTQYFGPGTRLTVL.

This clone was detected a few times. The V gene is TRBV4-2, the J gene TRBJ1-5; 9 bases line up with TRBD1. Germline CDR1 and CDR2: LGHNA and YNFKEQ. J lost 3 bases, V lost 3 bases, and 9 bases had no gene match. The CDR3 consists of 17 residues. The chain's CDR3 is CASSHHQRTGVNQPQHF. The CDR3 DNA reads TGTGCCAGCAGCCATCATCAAAGGACAGGGGTCAATCAGCCCCAGCATTTT.

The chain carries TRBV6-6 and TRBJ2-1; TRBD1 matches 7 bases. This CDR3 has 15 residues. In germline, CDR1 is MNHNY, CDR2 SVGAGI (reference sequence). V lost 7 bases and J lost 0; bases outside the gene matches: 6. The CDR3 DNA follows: TGTGCCAGCAATAAGGGACAGAGCTCCTACAATGAGCAGTTCTTC. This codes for CASNKGQSSYNEQFF.

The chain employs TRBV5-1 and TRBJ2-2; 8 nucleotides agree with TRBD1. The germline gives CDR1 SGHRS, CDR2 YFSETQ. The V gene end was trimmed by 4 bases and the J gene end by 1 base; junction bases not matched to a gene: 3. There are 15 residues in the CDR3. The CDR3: CASSLGQGNTGELFF. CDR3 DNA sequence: TGCGCCAGCAGCCTCGGACAGGGGAACACCGGGGAGCTGTTTTTT.

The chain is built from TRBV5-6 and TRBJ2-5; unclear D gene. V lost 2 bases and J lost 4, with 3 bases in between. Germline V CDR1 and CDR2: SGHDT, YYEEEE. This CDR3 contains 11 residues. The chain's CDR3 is CASSFRETQYF. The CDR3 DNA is TGTGCCAGCAGCTTCCGAGAGACCCAGTACTTC.

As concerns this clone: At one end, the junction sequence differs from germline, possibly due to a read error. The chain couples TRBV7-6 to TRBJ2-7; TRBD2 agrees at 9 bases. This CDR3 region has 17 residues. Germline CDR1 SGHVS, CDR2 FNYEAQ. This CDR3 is CASSPQGMAGGAYERYF. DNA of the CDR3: TGTGCCAGCAGCCCCCAGGGAATGGCGGGGGGGGCCTACGAGCGGTACTTC.

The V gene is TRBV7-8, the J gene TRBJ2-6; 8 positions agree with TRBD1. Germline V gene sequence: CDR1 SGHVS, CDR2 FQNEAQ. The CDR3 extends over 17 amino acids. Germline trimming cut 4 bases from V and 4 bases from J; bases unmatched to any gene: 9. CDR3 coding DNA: TGTGCCAGCAGCTCCCGACAGGGGTCGGGCGGGGCCAACGTCCTGACTTTC. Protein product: CASSSRQGSGGANVLTF.

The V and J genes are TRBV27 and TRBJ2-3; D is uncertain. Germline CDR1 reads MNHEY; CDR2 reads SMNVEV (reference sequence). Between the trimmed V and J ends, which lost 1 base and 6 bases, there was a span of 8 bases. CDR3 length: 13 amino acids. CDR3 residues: CASSLLVHDTQYF. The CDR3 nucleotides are TGTGCCAGCAGTTTATTAGTCCACGATACGCAGTATTTT.

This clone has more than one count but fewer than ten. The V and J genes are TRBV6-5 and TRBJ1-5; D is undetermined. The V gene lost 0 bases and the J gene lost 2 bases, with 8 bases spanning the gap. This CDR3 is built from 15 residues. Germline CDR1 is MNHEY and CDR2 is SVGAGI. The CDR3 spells CASSYSHLGNQPQHF. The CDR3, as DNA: TGTGCCAGCAGTTACTCACACCTTGGCAATCAGCCCCAGCATTTT.

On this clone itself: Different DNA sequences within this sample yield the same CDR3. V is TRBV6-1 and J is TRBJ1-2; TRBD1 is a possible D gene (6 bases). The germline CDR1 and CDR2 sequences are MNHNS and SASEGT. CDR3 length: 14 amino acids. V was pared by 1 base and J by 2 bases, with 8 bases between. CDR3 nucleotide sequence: TGTGCCAGCAGTGAAGGGACAGTGAACTATGGCTACACCTTC. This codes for CASSEGTVNYGYTF.

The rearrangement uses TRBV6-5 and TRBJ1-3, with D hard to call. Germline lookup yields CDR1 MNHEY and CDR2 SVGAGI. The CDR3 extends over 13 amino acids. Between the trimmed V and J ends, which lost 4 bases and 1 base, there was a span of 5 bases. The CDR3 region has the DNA TGTGCCAGCAGTTTCCCGTCTGGAAACACCATATATTTT. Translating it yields CASSFPSGNTIYF.

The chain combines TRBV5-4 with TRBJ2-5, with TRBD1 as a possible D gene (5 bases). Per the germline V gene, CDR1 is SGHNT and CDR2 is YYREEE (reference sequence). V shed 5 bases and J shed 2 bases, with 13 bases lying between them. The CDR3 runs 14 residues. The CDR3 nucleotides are TGTGCCAGCAGTTGGACACTGGCGCAAGAGACCCAGTACTTC. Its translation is CASSWTLAQETQYF.

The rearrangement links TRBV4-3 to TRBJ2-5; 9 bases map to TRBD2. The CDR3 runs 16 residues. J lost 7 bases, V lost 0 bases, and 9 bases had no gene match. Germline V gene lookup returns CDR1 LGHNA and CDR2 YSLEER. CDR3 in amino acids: CASSQDRAGGRGTQYF. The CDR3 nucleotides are TGCGCCAGCAGCCAAGATCGGGCGGGGGGGAGGGGGACCCAGTACTTC.

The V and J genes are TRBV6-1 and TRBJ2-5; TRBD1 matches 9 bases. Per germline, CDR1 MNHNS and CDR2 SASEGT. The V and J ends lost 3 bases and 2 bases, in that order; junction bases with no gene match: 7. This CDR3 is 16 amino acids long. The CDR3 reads CASSDTGTGRQETQYF. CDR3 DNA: TGTGCCAGCAGTGACACCGGGACAGGGAGACAAGAGACCCAGTACTTC.

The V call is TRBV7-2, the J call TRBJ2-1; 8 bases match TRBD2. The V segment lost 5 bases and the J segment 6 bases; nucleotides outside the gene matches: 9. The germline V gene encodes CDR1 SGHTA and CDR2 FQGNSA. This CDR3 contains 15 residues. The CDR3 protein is CASSPGGAGGNEQFF. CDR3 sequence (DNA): TGTGCCAGCAGCCCGGGGGGGGCGGGTGGCAATGAGCAGTTCTTC.

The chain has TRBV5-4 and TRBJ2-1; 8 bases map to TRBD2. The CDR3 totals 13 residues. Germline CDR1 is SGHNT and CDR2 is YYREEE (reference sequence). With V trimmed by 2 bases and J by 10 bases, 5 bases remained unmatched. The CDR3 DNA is TGTGCCAGCAGCTTAGGGGTAGCGGGGGAGCAGTTCTTC. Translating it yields CASSLGVAGEQFF.

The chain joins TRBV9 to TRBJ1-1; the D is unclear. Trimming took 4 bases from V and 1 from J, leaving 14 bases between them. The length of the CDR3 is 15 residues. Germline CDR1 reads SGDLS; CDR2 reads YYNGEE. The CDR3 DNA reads TGTGCCAGCAGCCTCTTACCCTCCGGGAACACTGAAGCTTTCTTT. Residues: CASSLLPSGNTEAFF.

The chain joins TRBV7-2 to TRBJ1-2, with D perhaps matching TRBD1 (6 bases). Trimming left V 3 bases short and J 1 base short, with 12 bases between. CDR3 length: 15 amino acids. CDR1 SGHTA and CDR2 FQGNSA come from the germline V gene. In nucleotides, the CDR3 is TGTGCCAGCAGCTTCGCTGACAGGAATAACTATGGCTACACCTTC. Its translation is CASSFADRNNYGYTF.

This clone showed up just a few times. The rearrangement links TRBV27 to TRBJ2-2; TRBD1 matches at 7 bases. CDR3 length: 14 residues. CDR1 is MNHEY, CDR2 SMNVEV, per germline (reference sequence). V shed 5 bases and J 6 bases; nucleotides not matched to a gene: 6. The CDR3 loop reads CASSVTQGSGELFF. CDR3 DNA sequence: TGTGCCAGCAGTGTAACACAGGGGTCCGGGGAGCTGTTTTTT.

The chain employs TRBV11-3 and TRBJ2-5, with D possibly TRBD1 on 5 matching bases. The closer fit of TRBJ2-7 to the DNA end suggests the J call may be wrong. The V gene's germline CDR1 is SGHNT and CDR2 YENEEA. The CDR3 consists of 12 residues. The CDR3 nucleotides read TGTGCCAGCAGCCTTACAACAGGCGAGCAGTACTTC. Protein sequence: CASSLTTGEQYF.

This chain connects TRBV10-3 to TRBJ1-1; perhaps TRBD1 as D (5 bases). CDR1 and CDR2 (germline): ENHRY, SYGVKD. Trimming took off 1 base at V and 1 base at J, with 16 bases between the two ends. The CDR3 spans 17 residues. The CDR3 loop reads CAISEYIRQGGNTEAFF. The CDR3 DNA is TGTGCCATCAGTGAGTATATTAGGCAGGGAGGGAACACTGAAGCTTTCTTT.

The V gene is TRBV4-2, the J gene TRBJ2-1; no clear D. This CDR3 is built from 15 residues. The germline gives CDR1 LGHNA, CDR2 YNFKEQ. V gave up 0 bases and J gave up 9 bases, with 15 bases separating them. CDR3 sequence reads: CASSQDGQTSSEQFF. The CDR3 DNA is TGTGCCAGCAGCCAAGATGGGCAAACGAGTAGTGAGCAGTTCTTC.